The next 6 T cell receptor beta chains were all read from a single sample in a study of T cells in Graves' hyperthyroidism and ophthalmopathy. Amplification of TCR beta CDR3 regions used RNA as the template. The HTBI primer set was used in a first-round RT-PCR of the TCR CDR3. Each CDR3 protein is one row after TCRdb ran MiXCR on the multiplex PCR reads. The sample yields about 400,000 distinct CDR3 sequences, roughly an eighth seen once. The sample taken for sequencing was blood. The receptors shown here come from a woman aged 18-30 years with Graves' hyperthyroidism.

This clonotype was counted at least ten times. This sequence joins TRBV5-1 and TRBJ2-1, with unresolved D. This CDR3 has 13 residues. The germline V gene encodes CDR1 SGHRS and CDR2 YFSETQ. Trimming shortened V by 5 bases and J by 1 base, and 7 bases separated the two germline ends. In DNA, the CDR3 is TGCGCCAGCAGGATTGGTTCCTACAATGAGCAGTTCTTC. This encodes CASRIGSYNEQFF. Drawing the rest from reference TRBV5-1 and TRBJ2-1, the complete variable domain is KAGVTQTPRYLIKTRGQQVTLSCSPISGHRSVSWYQQTPGQGLQFLFEYFSETQRNKGNFPGRFSGRQFSNSRSEMNVSTLELGDSALYLCASRIGSYNEQFFGPGTRLTVL.

Ten or more counts support this clonotype. The rearrangement uses TRBV12-3 or TRBV12-4 and TRBJ2-3; 10 nucleotides agree with TRBD2. The CDR3 is 16 residues long. J was trimmed by 5 bases and V by 4 bases; bases with no gene match: 9. The CDR3 loop is CASSSPQREGLDTQYF. The CDR3 DNA reads TGTGCCAGCAGTTCCCCCCAGCGGGAGGGTTTAGATACGCAGTATTTT.

This clonotype was picked up many times. The gene calls are TRBV7-8 and TRBJ2-3; possibly TRBD2 for D (6 bases). The CDR3 covers 15 residues. Germline V gene data show CDR1 as SGHVS and CDR2 as FQNEAQ. V was shortened by 1 base and J by 1 base, with 9 bases between the two germline ends. DNA for the CDR3: TGTGCCAGCAGCTTAGTGTCTAGCGGCACAGATACGCAGTATTTT. It specifies CASSLVSSGTDTQYF.

This clonotype came up many times. The chain combines TRBV20-1 with TRBJ2-5; D remains ambiguous. Between the trimmed V and J ends, which lost 5 bases and 5 bases, there was a span of 15 bases. Germline V gives CDR1 DFQATT, CDR2 SNEGSKA (reference sequence). The CDR3 runs to 13 residues. DNA of the CDR3: TGCAGTGCTCCGACTGGGTTGGGGGAGACCCAGTACTTC. This gives the protein CSAPTGLGETQYF.

The rearrangement joins TRBV5-8 to TRBJ2-5; tentatively, D is TRBD2 (5 bases). The CDR3 consists of 16 residues. From germline, CDR1 is SGHTS and CDR2 YDEGEE. V was pared by 5 bases and J by 5 bases, with 22 bases between. The CDR3 sequence is CASSYTGLIKGETQYF. CDR3 DNA: TGTGCCAGCAGTTACACTGGACTCATTAAAGGGGAGACCCAGTACTTC. Based on the CDR3 plus reference TRBV5-8 and TRBJ2-5, the full variable domain is EAGVTQSPTHLIKTRGQQATLRCSPISGHTSVYWYQQALGLGLQFLLWYDEGEERNRGNFPPRFSGRQFPNYSSELNVNALELEDSALYLCASSYTGLIKGETQYFGPGTRLLVL.

This clonotype was seen at least ten times. This chain links TRBV12-3 or TRBV12-4 with TRBJ1-2; D might be TRBD1 (5 bases). The CDR3 sequence is 11 residues long. Trimming removed 8 bases at V and 4 bases at J, with 8 bases between. CDR3 residues: CASGAFYGYTF. CDR3 DNA sequence: TGTGCCAGCGGGGCATTCTATGGCTACACCTTC.